This T cell receptor beta chain was recovered during a study of graft-versus-host responses after intestinal transplantation. V dropped 6 bases and J dropped 5; count of bases not matched to a gene: 9. Germline CDR1 reads MDHEN; CDR2 reads SYDVKM. The CDR3 loop spans 15 amino acids. Comments on this clone: Its antigen remains unknown.

Sequenced by immunoSEQ multiplex PCR; TCRdb stores in-frame clones only, minus some. The data contain about 39,000 clones, over 85% of them seen just once; the ten biggest clones take up roughly a fifth. The receptor's source is a human donor who was the organ donor for an intestinal transplant. The sample here was unstimulated CD8+ T cells sorted from spleen or lymph node cells, taken before transplant. The J gene is TRBJ1-2, the V gene TRBV28; 10 positions match TRBD1. The CDR3 sequence is CASSPDRGRRYGYTF. The CDR3 region has the DNA TGTGCCAGCAGCCCCGACAGGGGGCGAAGGTATGGCTACACCTTC.